The rows below give T cell receptor beta chains drawn from one sample of a study of beta chain features in type 1 diabetes. TCRdb's table, derived via immunoSEQ multiplex PCR, lists solely in-frame clones and lacks some. The sample contains approximately 150,000 clones, less than 15% of which appear only once. Material for sequencing was central memory CD4+ T cells from blood. The receptors were gathered from a man in his late teens or twenties with type 1 diabetes. The CDR3 runs from the conserved cysteine through the conserved F or W. The D gene is left open where the match is weak. The listing skips clone size in some rows; elsewhere it reads once, few, many or a size class.

d_call clone_size j_call v_call cdr3_nt cdr3_aa
NA few TRBJ1-6 TRBV15 TGTGCCACCAGCAGAGTGGCATTCGATTCACCCCTCCACTTT CATSRVAFDSPLHF
TRBD2 few TRBJ2-1 TRBV7-8 TGTGCCAGCAGGGCTACTAGCGGCTCCTACAATGAGCAGTTCTTC CASRATSGSYNEQFF
NA few TRBJ2-5 TRBV30 TGTGCCTGGGCCCCTGACAGGAAGGGGGCCCAGTACTTC CAWAPDRKGAQYF
TRBD1 NA TRBJ2-3 TRBV28 TGTGCCAGCAGCCCCACCCTGACAGGGGGTTATGGTACAGATACGCAGTATTTT CASSPTLTGGYGTDTQYF
NA NA TRBJ1-5 TRBV30 TGTGCCTGGAGCGGGGAGAGCAATCAGCCCCAGCATTTT CAWSGESNQPQHF
TRBD2 few TRBJ2-5 TRBV30 TGTGCCTGGACCCGGGGGGGAGAGACCCAGTACTTC CAWTRGGETQYF
NA NA TRBJ2-5 TRBV7-9 TGTGCCAGCAGCTCGGGCCCAGTCCTAGAGACCCAGTACTTC CASSSGPVLETQYF
TRBD1 NA TRBJ1-1 TRBV29-1 TGCAGCGTTGCCCGACAGGGGGCAAAAGCTTTCTTT CSVARQGAKAFF
NA few TRBJ2-1 TRBV7-9 TGTGCCAGCAGCTTAGTCGGGACAACTGGGGAGTTCTTC CASSLVGTTGEFF
NA NA TRBJ2-1 TRBV5-4 TGTGCCAGCAGCTCCCCGGCCCAGATTCAGTTCTTC CASSSPAQIQFF
NA NA TRBJ2-2 TRBV7-9 TGTGCCAGCAGCTTACCCCTCACAGGGGGGGCCGGGGAGCTGTTTTTT CASSLPLTGGAGELFF
NA few TRBJ1-5 TRBV10-3 TGTGCCATCAGTGATGACGGGAGTGAGAGAAATCAGCCCCAGCATTTT CAISDDGSERNQPQHF
TRBD1 NA TRBJ2-3 TRBV15 TGTGCCACCAGCAGTCCTTTGGGCAGGGGGCGCACAGATACGCAGTATTTT CATSSPLGRGRTDTQYF
TRBD1 NA TRBJ1-2 TRBV6-1 TGTGCCAGCAGTACGCAGGGGGCGATTTACGCTGGCTACACCTTC CASSTQGAIYAGYTF
NA few TRBJ1-5 TRBV28 TGTGCCAGCAACCCGGGGGCGGCTAGCAATCAGCCCCAGCATTTT CASNPGAASNQPQHF
TRBD2 few TRBJ2-1 TRBV7-2 TGTGCCAGCAGCTTAAAGCCTCTAGGGACTAGCGGTTACAATGAGCAGTTCTTC CASSLKPLGTSGYNEQFF
TRBD1 NA TRBJ2-2 TRBV27 TGTGCCAGCAGTTTATCCGGGACAGGGGGTGCCGGGGAGCTGTTTTTT CASSLSGTGGAGELFF
NA few TRBJ1-2 TRBV5-4 TGTGCCAGCACCCCGGGCCAGCCTAACTATGGCTACACCTTC CASTPGQPNYGYTF
TRBD1 NA TRBJ2-1 TRBV23-1 TGCGCCGGCACAGGGGAAGAGCAGTTCTTC CAGTGEEQFF
TRBD1 NA TRBJ2-1 TRBV5-1 TGCGCCAGCAGCCCTGGGACAGGGAGAACCTCCTACAATGAGCAGTTCTTC CASSPGTGRTSYNEQFF
NA NA TRBJ2-3 TRBV6-6 TGTGCCAGCAGTTCCCAACAGCTCACAGATACGCAGTATTTT CASSSQQLTDTQYF
TRBD1 few TRBJ2-3 TRBV2 TGTGCCAGCAGTTCCCAGGGGGACACAGATACGCAGTATTTT CASSSQGDTDTQYF
NA many TRBJ2-2 TRBV14 TGTGCCAGCAGCCTCCTCGGACGAGTCACCGGGGAGCTGTTTTTT CASSLLGRVTGELFF
TRBD1 few TRBJ2-2 TRBV18 TGTGCCAGCTCACCGCAGGGGGAGAACACCGGGGAGCTGTTTTTT CASSPQGENTGELFF
NA few TRBJ2-3 TRBV5-1 TGCGCCAGCGCCTGGCAGGGAGCGGAAACAGATACGCAGTATTTT CASAWQGAETDTQYF
TRBD1 few TRBJ1-6 TRBV10-2 TGCGCCAGCCGAGTGTTACAGGGGAATTCACCCCTCCACTTT CASRVLQGNSPLHF
NA NA TRBJ2-5 TRBV7-7 TGTGCTAGCAGCTTAGCAGGGTTGGGAGAGACCCAGTACTTC CASSLAGLGETQYF
NA NA TRBJ2-5 TRBV29-1 TGCAGCGTTGGAGGGGCACGGGAGACCCAGTACTTC CSVGGARETQYF
TRBD1 few TRBJ1-2 TRBV28 TGTGCCAGCAGTTTGTCAAAGGGGGCGGTTGGCTACACCTTC CASSLSKGAVGYTF
TRBD1 NA TRBJ2-7 TRBV4-1 TGCGCCAGCAGCCAAGTCCGCGCGGGACAGGACTACGAGCAGTACTTC CASSQVRAGQDYEQYF
NA few TRBJ1-6 TRBV28 TGTGCCAGCACCCTAGAATATAATTCACCCCTCCACTTT CASTLEYNSPLHF
NA NA TRBJ2-1 TRBV7-2 TGTGCCAGCAGCTTAGTCCCGGGACAAAGCCCTTATGAGCAGTTCTTC CASSLVPGQSPYEQFF
NA few TRBJ1-1 TRBV18 TGTGCCAGCTCACCGAGAGGGGGGAAGGGTACTGAAGCTTTCTTT CASSPRGGKGTEAFF
NA many TRBJ2-7 TRBV30 TGTGCCTGGAGTGTCGCGGCGTCCCCCTACGAGCAGTACTTC CAWSVAASPYEQYF
TRBD2 NA TRBJ2-1 TRBV6-5 TGTGCCAGCAGTTTGGGTTGGGGGGGAGTCGGAAATGAGCAGTTCTTC CASSLGWGGVGNEQFF
TRBD1 many TRBJ2-3 TRBV29-1 TGCAGCGTTTACAGGGGCCCCAATGATACGCAGTATTTT CSVYRGPNDTQYF
NA few TRBJ1-2 TRBV2 TGTGCCAGCAGTGTAGCACCGGGCTATGGCTACACCTTC CASSVAPGYGYTF
TRBD1 few TRBJ2-4 TRBV4-1 TGCGCCAGCAGCCCCTCCAGGACAGGATCAGCCAAAAACATTCAGTACTTC CASSPSRTGSAKNIQYF
NA NA TRBJ1-4 TRBV27 TGTGCCAGCAGTTTAAGAAATAATGAAAAACTGTTTTTT CASSLRNNEKLFF
NA NA TRBJ1-1 TRBV30 TGTGCCTGGAGGAGCCCCTTGGCCGCTTTCTTT CAWRSPLAAFF
TRBD1 few TRBJ1-2 TRBV5-1 TGCGCCAGCAGTGAGGGGGCCGGTGGCTATGGCTACACCTTC CASSEGAGGYGYTF
NA NA TRBJ1-1 TRBV4-2 TGTGCCAGCAGCCTCAACCGGGGGGACACTGAAGCTTTCTTT CASSLNRGDTEAFF
NA NA TRBJ1-2 TRBV15 TGTGCCACCAGCAGTTATCAGGGCAGCGGCTACACCTTC CATSSYQGSGYTF
NA few TRBJ2-3 TRBV10-3 TGTGCCATCAGTCCGGGACGGGAGAGCACAGATACGCAGTATTTT CAISPGRESTDTQYF
NA few TRBJ1-2 TRBV25-1 TGTGCCAGCAGTGACTCCGCCCGGGACTTCTCAGTCGGCTACACCTTC CASSDSARDFSVGYTF
NA few TRBJ1-2 TRBV7-9 TGTGCCAGCAGCTTCAGGGACTATGGCTACACCTTC CASSFRDYGYTF
NA few TRBJ2-7 TRBV7-9 TGTGCCAGCAGCTCCCTACTGGACAGTCCTGGGATCTTC CASSSLLDSPGIF
NA few TRBJ2-3 TRBV11-2 TGTGCCAGCAGCTTTGTCAGCACAGATACGCAGTATTTT CASSFVSTDTQYF
NA few TRBJ2-2 TRBV19 TGTGCCTGCTGCAAACGGGCGAACACCGGGGAGCTGTTTTTT CACCKRANTGELFF
NA NA TRBJ1-6 TRBV19 TGTGCCAGTAGTATTAACAGAGCTAATTCACCCCTCCACTTT CASSINRANSPLHF
NA few TRBJ2-7 TRBV10-3 TGTGCCATCAGTGCGCAGGGCTACGAGCAGTACTTC CAISAQGYEQYF
TRBD2 many TRBJ2-3 TRBV10-3 TGTGCCATCAGTGCCAGCGGGGGGGCCACAGATACGCAGTATTTT CAISASGGATDTQYF
NA few TRBJ2-1 TRBV7-6 TGTGCCAGCAGCTATGGACGCAGCAATGAGCAGTTCTTC CASSYGRSNEQFF
TRBD1 few TRBJ2-1 TRBV19 TGTGCCAGTAGAACCTCCGGGACAGACAATGAGCAGTTCTTC CASRTSGTDNEQFF
NA NA TRBJ1-2 TRBV30 TGTGCCTCCTTCCCTGGACGGGAAGGGGTCGGCTACACCTTC CASFPGREGVGYTF
NA NA TRBJ2-5 TRBV28 TGTGCCAGCAGTTCCCCAGACAGAGGGGGGACCCAGTACTTC CASSSPDRGGTQYF
NA NA TRBJ2-5 TRBV4-2 TGTGCCAGCAGCCAAGATCCGGGATCAGAGACCCAGTACTTC CASSQDPGSETQYF
TRBD1 few TRBJ1-2 TRBV30 TGTGCCTGGAGGGCCCCCGGGACAGGGGGCCCCATCTATGGCTACACCTTC CAWRAPGTGGPIYGYTF
NA few TRBJ2-2 TRBV30 TGTGCCTGGAGTGTGCGGGGTTACACCGGGGAGCTGTTTTTT CAWSVRGYTGELFF
TRBD1 NA TRBJ2-4 TRBV5-6 TGTGCCAGCAGCTTGGCCGGGACAGGGTATAACATTCAGTACTTC CASSLAGTGYNIQYF